This T cell receptor beta chain was sequenced during a study of metastatic and nonmetastatic thyroid tumors. Thyroid surgery was preceded by no treatment in any patient. There are many counts of this clone. Other nucleotide sequences in the sample specify the same CDR3. The CDR3 covers 16 residues. The junction had 12 bases not matched to a gene; V was cut back by 6 bases and J by 4 bases. The germline gives CDR1 SGHTA, CDR2 FQGNSA. With MiXCR, TCRdb called clones anew from the PCR reads. The data hold 20,000 to 30,000 clones, with over 20% observed a single time. This sequence originates from a female donor with papillary thyroid cancer or a benign thyroid nodule (not recorded which). Some clones in this sample may be carry-over from other donors' samples. V is TRBV7-2 and J is TRBJ2-5, with 9 nucleotides matching TRBD2. Input material: blood. CDR3 residues: CASREAGRGGLETQYF. The CDR3 coding sequence is TGTGCCAGCAGGGAGGCGGGGCGGGGGGGCTTAGAGACCCAGTACTTC.